This record concerns one T cell receptor beta chain sequence. With 5 bases removed from V and 0 bases from J, the gap between germline ends came to 13 bases. There are 15 residues in the CDR3. From germline, CDR1 is SEHNR and CDR2 FQNEAQ (reference sequence). This sample was taken from a study of blood T cell repertoires in COVID-19. Looking at the study overall: Some COVID-19 samples were acute and others convalescent; all came from the United States, Italy and Spain. The cDNA or gDNA used as material had been derived from T cells, B-cell-depleted T cells, or PBMCs.

In the original workflow: Counts of nucleated cells, estimated from reference gene primer amplification, were obtained. Assay: immunoSEQ multiplex PCR; the TCRdb copy retains only in-frame clones and omits some. From that table come the V and J calls and clone size; the DNA was used to work out D and trimming. This table has about 23,000 clones, about 90% appearing once. The specimen was peripheral blood. This clonotype originated in a woman of 80 years or more with active COVID-19. This rearrangement joins TRBV7-9 to TRBJ1-1; D is uncertain. The CDR3 protein is CASSANRGLNTEAFF. The CDR3 DNA reads as TGTGCCAGCAGCGCTAACAGAGGGTTGAACACTGAAGCTTTCTTT.